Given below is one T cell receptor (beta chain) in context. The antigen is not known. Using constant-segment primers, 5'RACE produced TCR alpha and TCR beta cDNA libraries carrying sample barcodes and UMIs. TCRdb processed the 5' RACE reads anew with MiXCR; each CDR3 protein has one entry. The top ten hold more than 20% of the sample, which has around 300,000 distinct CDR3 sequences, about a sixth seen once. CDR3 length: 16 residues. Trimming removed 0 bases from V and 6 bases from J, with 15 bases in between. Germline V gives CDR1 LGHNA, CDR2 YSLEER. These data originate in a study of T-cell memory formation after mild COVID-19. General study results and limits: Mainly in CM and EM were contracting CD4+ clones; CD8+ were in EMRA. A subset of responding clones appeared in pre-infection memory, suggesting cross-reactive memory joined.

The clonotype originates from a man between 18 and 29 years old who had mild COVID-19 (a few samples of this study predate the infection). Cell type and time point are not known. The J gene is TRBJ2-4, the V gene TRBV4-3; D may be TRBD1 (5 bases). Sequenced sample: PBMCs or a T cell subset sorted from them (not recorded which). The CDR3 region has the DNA TGCGCCAGCAGCCAAGATGTCGGCCAGGGCGGAAACATTCAGTACTTC. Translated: CASSQDVGQGGNIQYF.